What follows are 20 T cell receptor beta chains derived from one specimen sequenced in a study of blood T cell repertoires in COVID-19 (dated by TCRdb to about 2020). Receptor libraries were prepared by the immunoSEQ multiplex PCR assay. The table was pulled from immuneACCESS by TCRdb, which kept in-frame rearrangements only. Such tables lose some clones; where checked, under half of the loss comes from unresolved V genes, and the rest has no known cause. The sample contains approximately 240,000 clones, 65% to 90% of them found a single time. About 5.3% of the sample rests with the top ten. The sample was peripheral blood. The receptors were sampled from a woman of 80 years or more with active or convalescent COVID-19.

This rearrangement joins TRBV3-1 (or the pseudogene TRBV3-2) to TRBJ2-1, with 9 bases fitting TRBD2. V lost 2 bases and J lost 0; bases outside the gene matches: 2. The CDR3 consists of 16 residues. Per the germline V gene, CDR1 is LGHDT and CDR2 is YNNKEL (reference sequence). The CDR3 coding sequence is TGTGCCAGCAGCCAACATAGCGGGGGCTCCTACAATGAGCAGTTCTTC. Protein sequence: CASSQHSGGSYNEQFF.

This chain uses TRBV5-1 with TRBJ1-4; a weak D match, TRBD1 (5 bases). The CDR3 runs to 14 residues. Germline V gene sequence: CDR1 SGHRS, CDR2 YFSETQ. The V gene lost 4 bases and the J gene lost 4 bases, with 11 bases spanning the gap. Here the CDR3 reads CASSHDSFNEKLFF. The CDR3, as DNA: TGCGCCAGCAGCCATGACAGCTTTAATGAAAAACTGTTTTTT.

The chain employs TRBV5-5 and TRBJ2-2, with D perhaps matching TRBD2 (7 bases). The CDR3 has 15 amino acids. V lost 2 bases to trimming and J lost 4 bases, with 12 bases between them. Germline V gives CDR1 SGHKS, CDR2 YYEKEE (reference sequence). CDR3 bases: TGTGCCAGCAGCTTAGCGGGACACACCACCGGGGAGCTGTTTTTT. Its protein product is CASSLAGHTTGELFF.

The chain employs TRBV4-2 and TRBJ2-5; D possibly corresponds to TRBD1 (6 bases). Germline CDR1 reads LGHNA; CDR2 reads YNFKEQ. The germline V and J ends were trimmed by 1 base and 5 bases, with 17 bases remaining between them. The CDR3 sequence is 16 residues long. The CDR3 is CASSQAYGRGGETQYF. CDR3 in DNA: TGTGCCAGCAGCCAAGCCTATGGCAGAGGGGGTGAGACCCAGTACTTC.

The J gene is TRBJ1-1, the V gene TRBV10-3, with 7 bases matching TRBD1. After removal of 4 bases from V and 4 bases from J, the junction contained 3 bases not matched to a gene. The CDR3 runs to 13 residues. The V gene's germline CDR1 is ENHRY and CDR2 SYGVKD. CDR3 in DNA: TGTGCCATCAGTGCCCAGGGGGGCACTGAAGCTTTCTTT. Translation gives CAISAQGGTEAFF.

The chain uses TRBV2 and TRBJ2-3, with D perhaps TRBD2 (5 bases). The ends were cut back, 5 bases at V and 0 bases at J, with 12 bases in the middle. The germline V gene has CDR1 SNHLY and CDR2 FYNNEI. This CDR3 has 15 amino acids. The CDR3, as DNA: TGTGCCAGCAGTTATAGGGCGGGCAGCACAGATACGCAGTATTTT. Encoded protein: CASSYRAGSTDTQYF.

This chain connects TRBV28 to TRBJ2-5, with 8 bases matching TRBD1. V shed 8 bases, J shed 4 bases, and the junction held 12 bases outside the gene matches. Germline lookup yields CDR1 MDHEN and CDR2 SYDVKM. This CDR3 contains 15 residues. The DNA for the CDR3 is TGTGCCAGCTTCCCGGGCAGGGGGCGTGGAGAGACCCAGTACTTC. This translates into CASFPGRGRGETQYF.

The rearrangement links TRBV10-3 to TRBJ2-1, with 7 bases lining up with TRBD1. Germline lookup yields CDR1 ENHRY and CDR2 SYGVKD. The CDR3 has 13 residues. V shed 6 bases, J shed 5 bases, and the junction held 4 bases outside the gene matches. In DNA form, the CDR3 reads TGTGCCATCAGGACAGGGTCGGACAATGAGCAGTTCTTC. Protein product: CAIRTGSDNEQFF.

The CDR3 is CASSPTGATAGNTIYF. For the CDR3, the DNA is TGTGCCAGCAGCCCAACAGGGGCCACGGCTGGAAACACCATATATTTT. The J gene is TRBJ1-3, the V gene TRBV7-2; 7 nucleotides line up with TRBD1. There are 16 residues in the CDR3. The germline V gene encodes CDR1 SGHTA and CDR2 FQGNSA. Germline trimming cut 5 bases from V and 2 bases from J; bases unmatched to any gene: 9.

V is TRBV5-6 and J is TRBJ2-3, with a possible D match to TRBD1 (6 bases). Germline V lookup: CDR1 SGHDT, CDR2 YYEEEE. The CDR3 covers 14 residues. V dropped 4 bases and J dropped 6 bases, with 15 bases sitting between them. The CDR3 reads CASSVTGDADTQYF. CDR3 nucleotide sequence: TGTGCCAGCAGCGTGACAGGAGATGCGGATACGCAGTATTTT.

V gene TRBV11-2 combines with J gene TRBJ2-7; TRBD2 matches 13 bases. This CDR3 is 16 amino acids long. From germline, CDR1 is SGHAT and CDR2 FQNNGV. Losses at the gene ends were 0 bases for V and 8 bases for J; bases not matched to a gene: 7. CDR3 loop: CASSLERLAGGNQQYF. For the CDR3, the DNA is TGTGCCAGCAGCTTAGAGCGACTAGCGGGAGGAAATCAGCAGTACTTC.

This clone showed up just once. The chain links TRBV28 to TRBJ1-5; the D gene is possibly TRBD1 (5 bases). The V and J ends lost 6 bases and 5 bases respectively, with 17 bases between them. CDR3 length: 15 residues. In germline, CDR1 is MDHEN, CDR2 SYDVKM. The chain's CDR3 is CASRAGLNAYQPQHF. CDR3 nucleotides: TGTGCCAGCAGGGCGGGGCTTAATGCCTATCAGCCCCAGCATTTT.

The chain uses TRBV5-6 and TRBJ1-2; TRBD1 is a possible D gene (5 bases). Germline CDR1 SGHDT, CDR2 YYEEEE. The CDR3 sequence is 14 residues long. The ends were cut back, 3 bases at V and 4 bases at J, with 13 bases in the middle. CDR3: CASSSQGRTYGYTF. The CDR3 nucleotides read TGTGCCAGCAGCTCCCAGGGCAGGACCTATGGCTACACCTTC. Full variable domain (rest looked up from reference TRBV5-6 and TRBJ1-2): DAGVTQSPTHLIKTRGQQVTLRCSPKSGHDTVSWYQQALGQGPQFIFQYYEEEERQRGNFPDRFSGHQFPNYSSELNVNALLLGDSALYLCASSSQGRTYGYTFGSGTRLTVV.

The chain employs TRBV2 and TRBJ1-5; D remains ambiguous. The CDR3 loop spans 13 amino acids. Deletions cut 6 bases from V and 6 bases from J, with 12 bases between. Germline CDR1 and CDR2: SNHLY and FYNNEI. CDR3 DNA: TGTGCCAGCAGGCGTGAAGGGAGTCAGCCCCAGCATTTT. The encoded protein is CASRREGSQPQHF.

This clone is a singleton in its sample. The J gene is TRBJ1-6, the V gene TRBV2; D perhaps matches TRBD1 (5 bases). This CDR3 has 14 amino acids. The germline V and J ends were trimmed by 6 bases and 6 bases, with 12 bases remaining between them. CDR1 is SNHLY and CDR2 is FYNNEI in the germline V gene. CDR3 region: CASRIDRSNSPLHF. For the CDR3, the DNA is TGTGCCAGCAGGATCGACAGATCTAATTCACCCCTCCACTTT.

The chain combines TRBV3-1 (or the pseudogene TRBV3-2) with TRBJ2-5; 10 nucleotides line up with TRBD2. The germline V gene encodes CDR1 LGHDT and CDR2 YNNKEL (reference sequence). The V segment lost 6 bases and the J segment 7 bases; nucleotides outside the gene matches: 14. This CDR3 contains 16 residues. The chain's CDR3 is CASRGGELAGSGTQYF. In DNA, the CDR3 is TGTGCCAGCAGAGGGGGGGAACTAGCGGGATCGGGGACCCAGTACTTC.

This chain links TRBV6-1 with TRBJ2-1, with TRBD1 matching over 7 bases. CDR1 is MNHNS, CDR2 SASEGT, per germline. The CDR3 contains 16 residues. V shed 4 bases and J 0 bases; nucleotides not matched to a gene: 6. The CDR3 protein is CASSVRQGGSYNEQFF. CDR3 sequence (DNA): TGTGCCAGCAGTGTTAGACAGGGCGGCTCCTACAATGAGCAGTTCTTC.

The chain links TRBV5-1 to TRBJ2-7, with D maybe TRBD2 (5 bases). The CDR3 is 14 amino acids. Per germline, CDR1 SGHRS and CDR2 YFSETQ. With 4 bases removed from V and 3 bases from J, the gap between germline ends came to 14 bases. DNA for the CDR3: TGCGCCAGCAGCCAAGGCACTAGTTTCTACGAGCAGTACTTC. Protein: CASSQGTSFYEQYF. The whole variable domain, remainder taken from reference TRBV5-1 and TRBJ2-7, is KAGVTQTPRYLIKTRGQQVTLSCSPISGHRSVSWYQQTPGQGLQFLFEYFSETQRNKGNFPGRFSGRQFSNSRSEMNVSTLELGDSALYLCASSQGTSFYEQYFGPGTRLTVT.

The chain recombines TRBV2 with TRBJ1-2; D may be TRBD1 (6 bases). Trimming cost V 4 bases and J 6 bases, with 12 bases left between them. The CDR3 extends over 13 amino acids. Germline CDR1 SNHLY, CDR2 FYNNEI. CDR3 sequence reads: CASSGHREDGYTF. Here the CDR3 DNA reads TGTGCCAGCAGTGGCCACAGGGAAGATGGCTACACCTTC.

The chain joins TRBV3-1 (or the pseudogene TRBV3-2) to TRBJ2-7; 9 bases match TRBD1. CDR3 size: 15 residues. Germline lookup yields CDR1 LGHDT and CDR2 YNNKEL (reference sequence). The V segment lost 7 bases and the J segment 6 bases; nucleotides outside the gene matches: 13. The CDR3 is CASTNQDRGASEQYF. As DNA, the CDR3 is TGTGCCAGCACCAATCAGGACAGGGGCGCGTCCGAGCAGTACTTC.